This TCR beta chain was recovered during a study of Ad26.COV2.S vaccination and SARS-CoV-2 variants. Study context: Doses of Ad26.COV2.S were injected into muscle once or twice, 56 days apart.

CDR3 length: 12 amino acids. CDR1 SGHTA and CDR2 FQGTGA come from the germline V gene. V lost 5 bases and J 6 bases, leaving 10 bases between the germline ends. The treatment was: roughly 20 received Ad26.COV2.S at low or high dose, single or two shots; about five received placebo; per-sample allocation not given. On day 63 after the first injection, vaccine and placebo recipients gave samples. An Ad26 vector carrying the Wuhan-strain SARS-CoV-2 spike served as the vaccine. Generated by immunoSEQ multiplex PCR, the TCRdb table keeps only in-frame clones and is missing some. The sample lists under 250,000 clones; roughly 87% were seen once.

The sample was peripheral blood, taken in a trial of Ad26.COV2.S vaccine versus placebo. The chain recombines TRBV7-3 with TRBJ1-1; a possible D gene is TRBD1 (6 bases). The sequence was obtained from a person between 18 and 59 years old who received the Ad26.COV2.S COVID-19 vaccine or a placebo. CDR3 loop: CASSLGGPEAFF. The CDR3 DNA sequence: TGTGCCAGCAGCCTAGGGGGGCCTGAAGCTTTCTTT.